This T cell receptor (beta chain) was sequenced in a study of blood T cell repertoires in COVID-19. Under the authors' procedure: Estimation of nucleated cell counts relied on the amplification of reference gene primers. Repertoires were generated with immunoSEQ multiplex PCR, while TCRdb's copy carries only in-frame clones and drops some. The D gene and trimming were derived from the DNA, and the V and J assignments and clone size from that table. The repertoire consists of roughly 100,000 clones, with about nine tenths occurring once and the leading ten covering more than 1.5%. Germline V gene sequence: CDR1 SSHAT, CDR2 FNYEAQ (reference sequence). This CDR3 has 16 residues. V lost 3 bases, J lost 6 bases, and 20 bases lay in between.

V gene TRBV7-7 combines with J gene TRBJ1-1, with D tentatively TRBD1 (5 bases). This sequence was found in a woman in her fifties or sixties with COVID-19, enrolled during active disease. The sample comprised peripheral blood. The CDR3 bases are TGTGCCAGCAGCTTTCCCCCTGGGACGGGGGACGCTGAAGCTTTCTTT. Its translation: CASSFPPGTGDAEAFF.